This paragraph reports one T cell receptor beta chain. The antigen is unknown. This same CDR3 is encoded by further DNA sequences in the sample. Trimming removed 0 bases from V and 4 bases from J; junction bases left unmatched: 1. The CDR3 is 15 amino acids. Germline V gene lookup returns CDR1 SGHNT and CDR2 YYREEE (reference sequence). This was the immunoSEQ v3 assay. Each library reached roughly 2 million read pairs, or 5-6 million at deep level. Clones were read by immunoSEQ multiplex PCR, and TCRdb kept only the in-frame ones, dropping some. Here the sample spans 16,000 or so clones, 70% to 80% being singletons. The sample's time point: pre-treatment sample, taken before nivolumab and TIL therapy. The sample belongs to a study of TIL therapy for anti-PD-1-resistant metastatic lung cancer. Study summary: Patients had a median age of almost 55 years (range roughly 35-80). Tumors carried a median approximately 1.6 non-synonymous mutations per megabase. Study outcomes and limitations: After infusion, TIL clonotypes partly replaced peripheral T cells and declined over months.

The chain combines TRBV5-4 with TRBJ2-1, with 10 bases identical to TRBD2. This specimen was blood, taken at baseline. This receptor was identified in a person aged 25-80 years with non-small cell lung cancer. The CDR3 region has the DNA TGTGCCAGCAGCTTGGGAGCGGGGGGGTACAATGAGCAGTTCTTC. Amino acid sequence: CASSLGAGGYNEQFF.